Presented here are 14 T cell receptor beta chains from one specimen sequenced in a study of memory CD4+ T cells and cytomegalovirus serostatus. Single viable CD3+CD4+CD8-CD45RO+ cells were sorted as the memory CD4+ T cells. Libraries were prepared by immunoSEQ multiplex PCR; TCRdb keeps only in-frame clonotypes and omits some of them. This sample yields tens of thousands of clones, of which 76% are seen a single time; about 4.3% belongs to the top ten. Input material: memory CD4+ T cells from blood. These receptor sequences come from an adult in good health and CMV-seropositive.

This clone occurred a few times. The chain carries TRBV4-2 and TRBJ1-5; D remains unclear. The length of the CDR3 is 15 residues. From germline, CDR1 is LGHNA and CDR2 YNFKEQ. With 3 bases removed from V and 3 bases from J, the gap between germline ends came to 12 bases. The DNA of the CDR3 is TGTGCCAGCAGCCAGGGTCCGGAACCCAATCAGCCCCAGCATTTT. It yields the protein CASSQGPEPNQPQHF.

The chain combines TRBV18 with TRBJ2-5; tentatively, D is TRBD2 (5 bases). V lost 6 bases and J lost 2, with 10 bases in between. Germline V gives CDR1 KGHSH, CDR2 LQKENI. The CDR3 is 13 residues long. The CDR3 is CASSPTTQETQYF. CDR3 coding DNA: TGTGCCAGCTCGCCGACTACACAAGAGACCCAGTACTTC.

The rearrangement uses TRBV19 and TRBJ2-7, with 10 nucleotides matching TRBD1. V lost 5 bases to trimming and J lost 7 bases; unmatched junction nucleotides: 11. The germline V gene has CDR1 LNHDA and CDR2 SQIVND (reference sequence). CDR3 length: 15 amino acids. The CDR3 region has the DNA TGTGCCAGTAGTGACGGACAGGGGGGCTATCGGGAGCAGTACTTC. It is translated as CASSDGQGGYREQYF.

The V call is TRBV29-1, the J call TRBJ2-5; tentative D call: TRBD2 (5 bases). V was clipped by 4 bases and J by 0 bases, with 6 bases between them. This CDR3 region has 12 residues. The germline gives CDR1 SQVTM, CDR2 ANQGSEA. CDR3 region: CSVGRDQETQYF. The CDR3 nucleotides are TGCAGCGTTGGGCGGGACCAAGAGACCCAGTACTTC.

This rearrangement joins TRBV28 to TRBJ1-1; D ambiguous. There are 16 residues in the CDR3. Per the germline V gene, CDR1 is MDHEN and CDR2 is SYDVKM. With 5 bases removed from V and 0 bases from J, the gap between germline ends came to 16 bases. Here the CDR3 DNA reads TGTGCCAGCAGTGGCGCGGGCTCCTTAATGAACACTGAAGCTTTCTTT. It is translated as CASSGAGSLMNTEAFF.

V is TRBV5-1 and J is TRBJ2-3; weak D call: TRBD2 (5 bases). Per the germline V gene, CDR1 is SGHRS and CDR2 is YFSETQ. The CDR3 has 14 amino acids. V gave up 4 bases and J gave up 6 bases, with 15 bases separating them. CDR3 nucleotides: TGCGCCAGCAGCACCGGACTGGACGTGGATACGCAGTATTTT. Amino acid sequence: CASSTGLDVDTQYF.

V usage is TRBV19 and J usage is TRBJ2-3, with D maybe TRBD2 (6 bases). CDR1 is LNHDA and CDR2 is SQIVND in the germline V gene (reference sequence). V was pared by 1 base and J by 6 bases, with 11 bases between. The CDR3 has 14 residues. For the CDR3, the DNA is TGTGCCAGTAGTATAGGGCTAGCGAGGGATACGCAGTATTTT. It specifies CASSIGLARDTQYF.

The genes are TRBV19 and TRBJ1-2; 7 bases agree with TRBD1. Trimming cost V 5 bases and J 6 bases; bases outside gene matches: 6. Germline values: CDR1 LNHDA, CDR2 SQIVND (reference sequence). This CDR3 has 13 amino acids. The CDR3 sequence: CASSLTGYDGYTF. DNA of the CDR3: TGTGCCAGTAGTTTGACAGGGTACGATGGCTACACCTTC.

V usage is TRBV11-2 and J usage is TRBJ2-7; D possibly uses TRBD1 or TRBD2 (5 bases each). CDR3 length: 13 amino acids. V gave up 5 bases and J gave up 6 bases, with 14 bases separating them. The germline V gene encodes CDR1 SGHAT and CDR2 FQNNGV. CDR3 amino acids: CASSPWDRSEQYF. In nucleotides, the CDR3 is TGTGCCAGCAGCCCCTGGGACCGGAGCGAGCAGTACTTC. Full variable domain (rest looked up from reference TRBV11-2 and TRBJ2-7): EAGVAQSPRYKIIEKRQSVAFWCNPISGHATLYWYQQILGQGPKLLIQFQNNGVVDDSQLPKDRFSAERLKGVDSTLKIQPAKLEDSAVYLCASSPWDRSEQYFGPGTRLTVT.

The gene calls are TRBV6-5 and TRBJ2-7; 11 positions agree with TRBD2. V lost 7 bases, J lost 7 bases, and 9 bases stayed unmatched. Germline CDR1 and CDR2: MNHEY and SVGAGI. CDR3 length: 14 amino acids. The CDR3 DNA is TGTGCCAGCAACACACTAGCGGGAGCTGGGGAGCAGTACTTC. Amino acid sequence: CASNTLAGAGEQYF.

This clone was detected a few times. This chain joins TRBV2 and TRBJ2-5, with D perhaps given as TRBD1 or TRBD2 (5 bases each). V was trimmed by 8 bases and J by 2 bases, leaving 12 bases between them. Germline V CDR1 and CDR2: SNHLY, FYNNEI. This CDR3 spans 13 amino acids. CDR3 DNA: TGTGCCAGCGGGGGACGTTCACAAGAGACCCAGTACTTC. It yields the protein CASGGRSQETQYF.

There are a few counts of this clone. V is TRBV15 and J is TRBJ2-6; D is tentatively TRBD1 or TRBD2 (7 bases each). Trimming shortened V by 3 bases and J by 4 bases, and 19 bases separated the two germline ends. This CDR3 contains 18 residues. CDR1 and CDR2 from the germline V gene are LNHNV and YYDKDF (reference sequence). The CDR3 reads CATSSEPQGGLGANVLTF. CDR3 coding DNA: TGTGCCACCAGCAGCGAACCCCAGGGGGGGCTCGGGGCCAACGTCCTGACTTTC.

The V and J genes are TRBV5-5 and TRBJ2-7; possible D gene TRBD1, 5 bases. Looked up from germline, CDR1 is SGHKS and CDR2 is YYEKEE (reference sequence). Trimming stripped 3 bases from V and 2 bases from J, with 18 bases between. The CDR3 has 16 residues. The CDR3 DNA is TGTGCCAGCAGCTGGGGCAGGAGTTTGGGGACCTACGAGCAGTACTTC. Translated, it gives CASSWGRSLGTYEQYF.

The chain employs TRBV4-1 and TRBJ2-1; the D gene is possibly TRBD1 (5 bases). The germline V and J ends were trimmed by 1 base and 3 bases, with 13 bases remaining between them. This CDR3 has 16 amino acids. Germline V gives CDR1 MGHRA, CDR2 YSYEKL. The CDR3 protein is CASSQGQRIVYNEQFF. CDR3 bases: TGCGCCAGCAGCCAAGGACAGCGAATAGTCTACAATGAGCAGTTCTTC.